This passage covers 8 T cell receptor beta chains from one sample sequenced in a study of blood T cell repertoires in COVID-19. Some clones are missing from TCRdb's copy, which holds only in-frame ones; the method was immunoSEQ multiplex PCR. The data show some 110,000 clones, 80% to 85% seen once. The sequencing sample was made of peripheral blood. The receptors come from an elderly woman with acute or convalescent COVID-19.

This chain connects TRBV4-1 to TRBJ1-6; D gene ambiguous. This CDR3 has 15 residues. V was cut by 6 bases and J by 0 bases, with 9 bases left in between. CDR1 is MGHRA, CDR2 YSYEKL, per germline. This CDR3 is CASRDISSYNSPLHF. DNA for the CDR3: TGCGCCAGCAGAGACATCAGCTCCTATAATTCACCCCTCCACTTT.

This sequence joins TRBV5-4 and TRBJ2-3, with 13 bases that match TRBD2. Losses at the gene ends were 2 bases for V and 2 bases for J; bases not matched to a gene: 5. This CDR3 contains 17 residues. The germline V gene has CDR1 SGHNT and CDR2 YYREEE (reference sequence). CDR3 loop: CASSFGTSGTTTDTQYF. The CDR3 region has the DNA TGTGCCAGCAGCTTCGGGACTAGCGGGACAACCACAGATACGCAGTATTTT.

J is TRBJ1-4 and V is TRBV15, with 10 bases matching TRBD1. Losses at the gene ends were 4 bases for V and 8 bases for J; bases not matched to a gene: 4. Germline V lookup: CDR1 LNHNV, CDR2 YYDKDF (reference sequence). The CDR3 is 14 amino acids. CDR3 loop: CATSTGTGEEKLFF. As DNA, the CDR3 is TGTGCCACCAGCACCGGGACAGGGGAAGAAAAACTGTTTTTT. Full variable domain (outside the CDR3, taken from reference TRBV15 and TRBJ1-4): DAMVIQNPRYQVTQFGKPVTLSCSQTLNHNVMYWYQQKSSQAPKLLFHYYDKDFNNEADTPDNFQSRRPNTSFCFLDIRSPGLGDTAMYLCATSTGTGEEKLFFGSGTQLSVL.

The V gene is TRBV7-9, the J gene TRBJ2-3; 7 bases are shared with TRBD2. The V gene's germline CDR1 is SEHNR and CDR2 FQNEAQ (reference sequence). CDR3 length: 14 residues. V gave up 5 bases and J gave up 1 base; unmatched junction bases: 3. In nucleotides, the CDR3 is TGTGCCAGCAGCAGTACTAGCGGCACAGATACGCAGTATTTT. It translates to CASSSTSGTDTQYF.

J is TRBJ2-2 and V is TRBV6-6; the D is unclear. Trimming left V 7 bases short and J 7 bases short, with 13 bases between. Germline loops: CDR1 MNHNY, CDR2 SVGAGI (reference sequence). The CDR3 loop spans 13 amino acids. The CDR3 is CASNLVGGGELFF. CDR3 nucleotide sequence: TGTGCCAGCAACCTGGTAGGCGGCGGGGAGCTGTTTTTT.

This clone was found once. V usage is TRBV19 and J usage is TRBJ2-3; TRBD1 is a possible D gene (6 bases). Germline CDR1 and CDR2: LNHDA and SQIVND (reference sequence). This CDR3 region has 14 residues. The V end lost 7 bases, the J end lost 3 bases, and 14 bases lay between the germline ends. The CDR3 region has the DNA TGTGCCAGTAAGGGATTACAGGGTACAGATACGCAGTATTTT. It encodes CASKGLQGTDTQYF.

This chain links TRBV6-5 with TRBJ1-1; D not certain. The CDR3 has 14 amino acids. Germline V lookup: CDR1 MNHEY, CDR2 SVGAGI. The V end was cut by 7 bases, the J end by 1 base, with 13 bases between. This chain's CDR3 is CASKVEGSNTEAFF. The CDR3 DNA reads as TGTGCCAGCAAGGTCGAGGGATCGAACACTGAAGCTTTCTTT.

The chain couples TRBV5-4 to TRBJ2-6; D is uncertain. The V gene's germline CDR1 is SGHNT and CDR2 YYREEE (reference sequence). V lost 4 bases to trimming and J lost 0 bases, with 8 bases between them. CDR3 length: 15 amino acids. The CDR3 region is CASSPYSSGANVLTF. The CDR3 DNA follows: TGTGCCAGCAGCCCGTATAGCTCTGGGGCCAACGTCCTGACTTTC.